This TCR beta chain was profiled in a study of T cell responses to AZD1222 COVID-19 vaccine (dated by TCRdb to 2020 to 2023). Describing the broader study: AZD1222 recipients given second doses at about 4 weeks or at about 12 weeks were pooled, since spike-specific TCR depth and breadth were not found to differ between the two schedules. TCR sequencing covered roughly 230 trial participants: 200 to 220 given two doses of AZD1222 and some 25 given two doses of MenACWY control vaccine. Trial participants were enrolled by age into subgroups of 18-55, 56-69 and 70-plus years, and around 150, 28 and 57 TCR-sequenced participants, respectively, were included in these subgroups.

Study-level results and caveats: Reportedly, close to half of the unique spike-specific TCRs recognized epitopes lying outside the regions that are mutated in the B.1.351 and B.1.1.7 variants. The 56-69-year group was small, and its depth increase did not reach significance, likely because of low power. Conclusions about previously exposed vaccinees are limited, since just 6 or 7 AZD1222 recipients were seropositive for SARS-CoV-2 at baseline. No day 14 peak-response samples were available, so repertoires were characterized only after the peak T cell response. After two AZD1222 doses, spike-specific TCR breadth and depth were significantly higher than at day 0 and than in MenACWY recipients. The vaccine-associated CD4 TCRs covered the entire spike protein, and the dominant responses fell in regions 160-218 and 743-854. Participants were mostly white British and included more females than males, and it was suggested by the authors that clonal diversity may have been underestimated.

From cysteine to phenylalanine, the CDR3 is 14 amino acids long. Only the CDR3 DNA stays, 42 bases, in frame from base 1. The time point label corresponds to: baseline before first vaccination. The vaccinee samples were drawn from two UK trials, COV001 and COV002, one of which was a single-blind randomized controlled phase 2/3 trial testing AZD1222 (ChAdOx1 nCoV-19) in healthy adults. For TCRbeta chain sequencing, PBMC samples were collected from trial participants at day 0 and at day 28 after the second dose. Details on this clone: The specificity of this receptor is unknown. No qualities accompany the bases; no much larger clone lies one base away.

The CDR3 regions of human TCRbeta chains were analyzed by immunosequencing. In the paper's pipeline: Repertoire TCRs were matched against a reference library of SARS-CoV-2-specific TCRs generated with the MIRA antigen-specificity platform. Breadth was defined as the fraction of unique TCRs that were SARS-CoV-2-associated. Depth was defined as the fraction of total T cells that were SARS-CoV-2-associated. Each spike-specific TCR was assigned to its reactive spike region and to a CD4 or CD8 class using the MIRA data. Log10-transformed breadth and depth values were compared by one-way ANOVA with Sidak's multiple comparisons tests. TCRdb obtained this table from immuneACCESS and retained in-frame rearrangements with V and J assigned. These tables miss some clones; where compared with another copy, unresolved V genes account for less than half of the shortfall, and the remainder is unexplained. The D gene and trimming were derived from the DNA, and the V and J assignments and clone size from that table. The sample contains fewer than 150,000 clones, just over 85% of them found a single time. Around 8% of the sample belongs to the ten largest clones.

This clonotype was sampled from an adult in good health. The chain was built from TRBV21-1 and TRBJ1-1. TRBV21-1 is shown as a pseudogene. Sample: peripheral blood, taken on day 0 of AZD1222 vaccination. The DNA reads TGTGCCAGCAGAGGCTCGGGGGTAGACACTGAAGCTTTCTTT. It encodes CASRGSGVDTEAFF.